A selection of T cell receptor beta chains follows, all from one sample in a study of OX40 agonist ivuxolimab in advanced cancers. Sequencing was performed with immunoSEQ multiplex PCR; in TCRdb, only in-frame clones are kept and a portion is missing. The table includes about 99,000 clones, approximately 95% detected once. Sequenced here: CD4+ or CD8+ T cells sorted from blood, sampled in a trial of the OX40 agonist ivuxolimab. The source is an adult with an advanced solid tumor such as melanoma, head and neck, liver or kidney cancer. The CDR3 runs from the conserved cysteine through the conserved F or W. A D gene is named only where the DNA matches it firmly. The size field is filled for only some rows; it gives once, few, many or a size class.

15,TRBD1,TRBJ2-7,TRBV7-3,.,CASSLTGGAYYEQYF,TGTGCCAGCAGCCTAACAGGGGGCGCATACTACGAGCAGTACTTC
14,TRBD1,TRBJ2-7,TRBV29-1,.,CSVEEQGSGYEQYF,TGCAGCGTTGAAGAACAGGGGTCTGGTTACGAGCAGTACTTC
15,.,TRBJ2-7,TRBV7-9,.,CASSSRDRFSYEQYF,TGTGCCAGCAGCTCACGGGACCGATTCTCCTACGAGCAGTACTTC
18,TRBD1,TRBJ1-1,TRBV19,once,CASSPHFGQGVANTEAFF,TGTGCCAGTAGTCCCCACTTCGGACAGGGGGTCGCGAACACTGAAGCTTTCTTT
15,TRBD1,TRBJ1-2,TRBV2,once,CASSESVDRVYGYTF,TGTGCCAGCAGTGAATCGGTAGACAGGGTCTATGGCTACACCTTC
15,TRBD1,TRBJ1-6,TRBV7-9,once,CASSRRDSDNSPLHF,TGTGCCAGCAGCCGACGGGACAGCGATAATTCACCCCTCCACTTT
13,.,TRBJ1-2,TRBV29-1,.,CSVEELGPYGYTF,TGCAGCGTTGAAGAACTAGGGCCCTATGGCTACACCTTC
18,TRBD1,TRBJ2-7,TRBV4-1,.,CASSQDSPLGQPFYEQYF,TGCGCCAGCAGCCAAGATAGTCCTCTGGGACAGCCTTTCTACGAGCAGTACTTC
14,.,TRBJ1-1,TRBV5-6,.,CASSLGRANTEAFF,TGTGCCAGCAGCTTGGGTCGGGCGAACACTGAAGCTTTCTTT
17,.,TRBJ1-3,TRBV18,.,CASSPPHRELGGNTIYF,TGTGCCAGCTCACCACCCCACAGGGAATTAGGCGGAAACACCATATATTTT
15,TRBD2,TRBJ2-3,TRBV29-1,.,CSVAGTSGSTDTQYF,TGCAGCGTCGCCGGGACTAGCGGAAGCACAGATACGCAGTATTTT
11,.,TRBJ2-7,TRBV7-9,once,CASSRNYEQYF,TGTGCCAGCAGCAGGAACTACGAGCAGTACTTC
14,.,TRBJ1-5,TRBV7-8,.,CASSLQGYGQPQHF,TGTGCCAGCAGCTTACAGGGGTACGGGCAGCCCCAGCATTTT
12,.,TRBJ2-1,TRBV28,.,CASSLSHIEQFF,TGTGCCAGCAGTTTATCTCACATCGAGCAGTTCTTC
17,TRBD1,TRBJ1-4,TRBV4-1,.,CASSHLTGGATDEKLFF,TGCGCCAGCAGCCACCTCACAGGGGGCGCGACAGACGAAAAACTGTTTTTT
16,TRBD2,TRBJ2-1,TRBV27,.,CASSLSIGTSGNEQFF,TGTGCCAGCAGTTTATCGATTGGGACTAGCGGAAATGAGCAGTTCTTC